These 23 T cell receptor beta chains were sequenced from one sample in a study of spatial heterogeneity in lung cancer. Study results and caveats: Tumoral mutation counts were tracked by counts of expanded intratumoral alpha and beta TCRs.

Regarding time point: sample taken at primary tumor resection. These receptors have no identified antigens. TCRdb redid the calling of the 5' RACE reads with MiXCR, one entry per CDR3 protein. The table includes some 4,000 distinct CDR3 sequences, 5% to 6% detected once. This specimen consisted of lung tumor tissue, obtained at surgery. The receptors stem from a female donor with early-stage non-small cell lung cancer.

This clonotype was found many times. CDR3 sequence: CAISGPSDGETQYF. CDR3 nucleotide sequence: TGTGCCATCAGTGGGCCTAGCGACGGAGAGACCCAGTACTTC. The V and J genes are TRBV10-3 and TRBJ2-5; D is perhaps TRBD2 (6 bases). V lost 4 bases, J lost 4 bases, and 13 bases lay in between. The length of the CDR3 is 14 residues. Germline V lookup: CDR1 ENHRY, CDR2 SYGVKD.

CDR3 coding DNA: TGTGCCAGCAGTTTATTGAGGCAGCAAGAGACCCAGTACTTC. Encoded protein: CASSLLRQQETQYF. V gene TRBV28 combines with J gene TRBJ2-5, with D uncertain. The germline V gene has CDR1 MDHEN and CDR2 SYDVKM. Trimming left V 1 base short and J 2 bases short, with 8 bases between. The CDR3 runs to 14 residues. Supplemented by reference TRBV28 and TRBJ2-5, the full variable domain reads DVKVTQSSRYLVKRTGEKVFLECVQDMDHENMFWYRQDPGLGLRLIYFSYDVKMKEKGDIPEGYSVSREKKERFSLILESASTNQTSMYLCASSLLRQQETQYFGPGTRLLVL.

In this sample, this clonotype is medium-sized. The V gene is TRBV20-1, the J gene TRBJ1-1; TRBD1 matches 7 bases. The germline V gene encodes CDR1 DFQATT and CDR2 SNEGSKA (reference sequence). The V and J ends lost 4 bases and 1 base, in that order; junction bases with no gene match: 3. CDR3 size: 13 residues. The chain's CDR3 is CSAKKGANTEAFF. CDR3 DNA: TGCAGTGCTAAAAAGGGGGCGAACACTGAAGCTTTCTTT.

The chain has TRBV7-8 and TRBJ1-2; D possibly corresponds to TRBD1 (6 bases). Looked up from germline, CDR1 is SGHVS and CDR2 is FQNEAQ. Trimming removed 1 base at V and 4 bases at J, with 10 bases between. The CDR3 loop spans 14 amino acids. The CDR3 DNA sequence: TGTGCCAGCAGCTTAGGCAGGGGCCCCTATGGCTACACCTTC. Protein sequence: CASSLGRGPYGYTF.

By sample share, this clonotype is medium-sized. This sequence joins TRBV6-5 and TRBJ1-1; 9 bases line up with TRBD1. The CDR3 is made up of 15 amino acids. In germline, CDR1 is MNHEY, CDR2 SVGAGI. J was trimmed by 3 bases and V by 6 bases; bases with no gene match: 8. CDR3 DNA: TGTGCCAGCAGCCCCGGACAGGGGACCTACACTGAAGCTTTCTTT. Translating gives CASSPGQGTYTEAFF.

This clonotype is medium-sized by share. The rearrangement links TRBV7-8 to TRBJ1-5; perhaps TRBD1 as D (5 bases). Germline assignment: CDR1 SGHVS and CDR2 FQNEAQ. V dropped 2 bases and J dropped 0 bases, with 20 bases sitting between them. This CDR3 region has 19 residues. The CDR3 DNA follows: TGTGCCAGCAGCTTATTGGCGGAGTCACGGGGCCTTAGCAATCAGCCCCAGCATTTT. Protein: CASSLLAESRGLSNQPQHF. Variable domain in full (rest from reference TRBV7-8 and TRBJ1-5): GAGVSQSPRYKVAKRGQDVALRCDPISGHVSLFWYQQALGQGPEFLTYFQNEAQLDKSGLPSDRFFAERPEGSVSTLKIQRTQQEDSAVYLCASSLLAESRGLSNQPQHFGDGTRLSIL.

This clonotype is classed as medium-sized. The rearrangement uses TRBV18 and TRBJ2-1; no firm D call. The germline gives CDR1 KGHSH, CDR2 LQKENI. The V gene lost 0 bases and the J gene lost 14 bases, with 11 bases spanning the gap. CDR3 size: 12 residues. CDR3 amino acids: CASSPPSGLEFF. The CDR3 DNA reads TGTGCCAGCTCACCACCATCTGGGTTGGAGTTCTTC.

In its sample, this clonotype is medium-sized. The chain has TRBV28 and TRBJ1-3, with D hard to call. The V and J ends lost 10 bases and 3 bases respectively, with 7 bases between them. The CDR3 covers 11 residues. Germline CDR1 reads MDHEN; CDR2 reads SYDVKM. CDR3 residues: CATSRGNTIYF. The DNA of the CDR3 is TGTGCCACCTCACGTGGAAACACCATATATTTT.

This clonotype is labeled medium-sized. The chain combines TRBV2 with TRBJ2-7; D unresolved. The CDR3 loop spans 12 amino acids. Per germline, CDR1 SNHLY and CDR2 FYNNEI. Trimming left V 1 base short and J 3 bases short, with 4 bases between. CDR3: CASSEEGYEQYF. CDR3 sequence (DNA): TGTGCCAGCAGTGAAGAGGGCTACGAGCAGTACTTC.

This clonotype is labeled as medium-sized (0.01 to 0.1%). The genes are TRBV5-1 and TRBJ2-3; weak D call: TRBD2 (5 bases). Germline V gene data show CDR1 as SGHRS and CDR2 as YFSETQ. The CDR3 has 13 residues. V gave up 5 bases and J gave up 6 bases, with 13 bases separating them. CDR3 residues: CASSLDPGDTQYF. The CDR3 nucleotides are TGCGCCAGCAGTCTCGACCCGGGGGATACGCAGTATTTT.

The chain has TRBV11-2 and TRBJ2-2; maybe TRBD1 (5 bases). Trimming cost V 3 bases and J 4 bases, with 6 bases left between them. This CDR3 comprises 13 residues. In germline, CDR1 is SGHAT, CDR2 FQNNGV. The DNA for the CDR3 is TGTGCCAGCAGCTTGACAGCCACCGGGGAGCTGTTTTTT. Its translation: CASSLTATGELFF.

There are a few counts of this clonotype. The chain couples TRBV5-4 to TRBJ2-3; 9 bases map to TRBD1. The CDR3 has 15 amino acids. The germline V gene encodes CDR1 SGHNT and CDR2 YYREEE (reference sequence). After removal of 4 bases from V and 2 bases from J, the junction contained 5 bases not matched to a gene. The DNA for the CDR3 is TGTGCCAGCAGCCGGACAGGGGCTCCCACAGATACGCAGTATTTT. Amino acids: CASSRTGAPTDTQYF.

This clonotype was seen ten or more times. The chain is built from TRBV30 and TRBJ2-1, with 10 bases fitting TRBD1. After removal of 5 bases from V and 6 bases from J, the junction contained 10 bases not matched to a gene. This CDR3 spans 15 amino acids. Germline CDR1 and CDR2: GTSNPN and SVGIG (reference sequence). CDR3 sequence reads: CAWGPGTGARNEQFF. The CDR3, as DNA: TGTGCCTGGGGCCCCGGGACAGGGGCTCGCAATGAGCAGTTCTTC.

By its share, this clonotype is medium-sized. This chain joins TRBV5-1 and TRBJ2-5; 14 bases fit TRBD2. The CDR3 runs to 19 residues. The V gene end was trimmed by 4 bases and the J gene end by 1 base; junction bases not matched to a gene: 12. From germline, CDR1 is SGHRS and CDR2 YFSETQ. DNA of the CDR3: TGCGCCAGCAGCCTGATCGCAAGACTAGCGGGAGGGACCCAAGAGACCCAGTACTTC. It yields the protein CASSLIARLAGGTQETQYF. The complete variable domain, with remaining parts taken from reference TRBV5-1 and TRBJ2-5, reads KAGVTQTPRYLIKTRGQQVTLSCSPISGHRSVSWYQQTPGQGLQFLFEYFSETQRNKGNFPGRFSGRQFSNSRSEMNVSTLELGDSALYLCASSLIARLAGGTQETQYFGPGTRLLVL.

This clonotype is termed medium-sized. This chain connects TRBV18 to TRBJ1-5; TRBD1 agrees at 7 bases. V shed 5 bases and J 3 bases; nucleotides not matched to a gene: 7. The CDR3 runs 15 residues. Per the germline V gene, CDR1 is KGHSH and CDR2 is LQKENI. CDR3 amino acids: CASSGEGAVNQPQHF. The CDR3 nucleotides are TGTGCCAGCTCAGGTGAGGGGGCAGTCAATCAGCCCCAGCATTTT.

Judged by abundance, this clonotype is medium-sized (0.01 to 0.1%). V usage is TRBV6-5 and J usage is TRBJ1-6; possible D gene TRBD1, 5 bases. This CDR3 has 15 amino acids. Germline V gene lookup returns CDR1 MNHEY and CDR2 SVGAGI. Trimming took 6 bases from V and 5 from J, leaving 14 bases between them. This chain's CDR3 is CASSTAGLNNSPLHF. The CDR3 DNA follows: TGTGCCAGCAGCACGGCGGGACTGAATAATTCACCCCTCCACTTT.

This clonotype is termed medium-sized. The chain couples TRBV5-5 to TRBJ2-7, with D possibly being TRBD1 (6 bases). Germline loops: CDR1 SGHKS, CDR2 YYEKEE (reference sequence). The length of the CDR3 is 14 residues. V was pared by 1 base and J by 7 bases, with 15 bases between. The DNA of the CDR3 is TGTGCCAGCAGCTTGTGGGACAACCTAGAGGAGCAGTACTTC. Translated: CASSLWDNLEEQYF.

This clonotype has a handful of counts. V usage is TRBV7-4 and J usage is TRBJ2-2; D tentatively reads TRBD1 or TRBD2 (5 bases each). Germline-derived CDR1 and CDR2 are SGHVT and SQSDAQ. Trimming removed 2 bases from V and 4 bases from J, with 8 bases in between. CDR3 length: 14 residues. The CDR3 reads CASSLWGSTGELFF. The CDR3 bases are TGTGCCAGCAGCTTATGGGGGAGCACCGGGGAGCTGTTTTTT.

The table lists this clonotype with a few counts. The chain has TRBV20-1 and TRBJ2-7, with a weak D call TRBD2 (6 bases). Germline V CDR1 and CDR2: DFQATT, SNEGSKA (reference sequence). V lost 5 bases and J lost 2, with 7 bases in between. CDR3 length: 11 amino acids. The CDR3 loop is CSARGTYEQYF. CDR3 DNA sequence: TGCAGTGCTCGGGGGACCTACGAGCAGTACTTC.

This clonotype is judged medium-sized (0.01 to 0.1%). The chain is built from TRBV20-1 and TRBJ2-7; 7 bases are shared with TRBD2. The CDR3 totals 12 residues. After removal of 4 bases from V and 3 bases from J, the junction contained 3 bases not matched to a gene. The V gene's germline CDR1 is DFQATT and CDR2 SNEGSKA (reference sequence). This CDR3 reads CSAMASGYEQYF. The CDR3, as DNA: TGCAGTGCTATGGCTAGCGGCTACGAGCAGTACTTC.

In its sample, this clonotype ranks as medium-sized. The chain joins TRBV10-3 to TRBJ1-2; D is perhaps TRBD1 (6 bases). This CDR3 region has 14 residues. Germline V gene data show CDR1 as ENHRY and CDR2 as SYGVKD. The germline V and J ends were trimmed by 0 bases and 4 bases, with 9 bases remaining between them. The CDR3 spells CAISESTGSYGYTF. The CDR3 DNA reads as TGTGCCATCAGTGAGTCGACAGGTTCCTATGGCTACACCTTC.

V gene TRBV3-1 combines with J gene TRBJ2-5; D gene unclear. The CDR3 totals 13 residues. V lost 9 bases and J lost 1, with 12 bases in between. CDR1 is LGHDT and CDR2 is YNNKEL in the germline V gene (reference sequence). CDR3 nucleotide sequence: TGTGCCAGTACCGAAACAACCCAAGAGACCCAGTACTTC. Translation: CASTETTQETQYF.

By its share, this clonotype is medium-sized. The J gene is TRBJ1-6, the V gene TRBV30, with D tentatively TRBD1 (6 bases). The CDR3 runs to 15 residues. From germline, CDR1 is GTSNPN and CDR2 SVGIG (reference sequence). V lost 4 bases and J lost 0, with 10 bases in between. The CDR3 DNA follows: TGTGCCTGGACCACAGGGAGCTCCTATAATTCACCCCTCCACTTT. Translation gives CAWTTGSSYNSPLHF.